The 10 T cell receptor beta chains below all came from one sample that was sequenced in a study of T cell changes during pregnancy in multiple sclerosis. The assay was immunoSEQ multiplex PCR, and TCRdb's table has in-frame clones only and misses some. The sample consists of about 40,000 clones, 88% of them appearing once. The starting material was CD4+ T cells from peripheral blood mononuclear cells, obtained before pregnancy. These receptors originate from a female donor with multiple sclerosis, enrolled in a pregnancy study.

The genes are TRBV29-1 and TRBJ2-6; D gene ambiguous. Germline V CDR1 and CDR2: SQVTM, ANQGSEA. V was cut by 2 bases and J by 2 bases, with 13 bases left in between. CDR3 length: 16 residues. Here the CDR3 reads CSVESSRIPGANVLTF. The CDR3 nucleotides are TGCAGCGTTGAATCTTCGAGGATTCCTGGGGCCAACGTCCTGACTTTC.

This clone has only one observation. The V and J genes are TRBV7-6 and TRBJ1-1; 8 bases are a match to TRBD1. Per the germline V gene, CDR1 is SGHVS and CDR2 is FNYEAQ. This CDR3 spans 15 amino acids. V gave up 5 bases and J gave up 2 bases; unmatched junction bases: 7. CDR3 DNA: TGTGCCAGCAGCACTCGACAGGGGCCTAACACTGAAGCTTTCTTT. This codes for CASSTRQGPNTEAFF.

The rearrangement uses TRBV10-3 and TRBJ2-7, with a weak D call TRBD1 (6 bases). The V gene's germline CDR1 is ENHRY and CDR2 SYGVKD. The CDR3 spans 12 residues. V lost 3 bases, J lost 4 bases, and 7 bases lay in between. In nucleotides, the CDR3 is TGTGCCATCAGTGAACAGGGTTACGAGCAGTACTTC. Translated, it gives CAISEQGYEQYF.

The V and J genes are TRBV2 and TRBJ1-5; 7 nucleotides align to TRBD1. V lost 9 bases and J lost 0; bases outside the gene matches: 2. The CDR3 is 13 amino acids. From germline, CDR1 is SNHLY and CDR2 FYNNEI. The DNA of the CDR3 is TGTGCCAGTGGGGACAGTAGCAATCAGCCCCAGCATTTT. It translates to CASGDSSNQPQHF.

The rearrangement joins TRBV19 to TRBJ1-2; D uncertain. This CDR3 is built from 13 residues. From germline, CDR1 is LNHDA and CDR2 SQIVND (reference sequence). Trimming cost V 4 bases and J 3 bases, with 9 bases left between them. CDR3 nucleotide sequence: TGTGCCAGTAGTACCCCCGGGGACTATGGCTACACCTTC. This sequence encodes CASSTPGDYGYTF.

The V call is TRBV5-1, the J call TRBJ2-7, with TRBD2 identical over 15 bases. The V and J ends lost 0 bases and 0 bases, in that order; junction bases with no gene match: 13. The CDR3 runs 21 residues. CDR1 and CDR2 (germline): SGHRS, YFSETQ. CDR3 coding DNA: TGCGCCAGCAGCTTGGAGCTGCAAGGACTAGCGGGAGGGAAGAGCTCCTACGAGCAGTACTTC. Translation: CASSLELQGLAGGKSSYEQYF.

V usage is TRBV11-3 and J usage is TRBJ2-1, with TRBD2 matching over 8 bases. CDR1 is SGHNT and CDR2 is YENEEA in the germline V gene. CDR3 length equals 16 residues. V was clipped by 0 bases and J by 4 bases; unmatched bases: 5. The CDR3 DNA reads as TGTGCCAGCAGCTTAGACGTGACTAGCGCGTACAATGAGCAGTTCTTC. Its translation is CASSLDVTSAYNEQFF.

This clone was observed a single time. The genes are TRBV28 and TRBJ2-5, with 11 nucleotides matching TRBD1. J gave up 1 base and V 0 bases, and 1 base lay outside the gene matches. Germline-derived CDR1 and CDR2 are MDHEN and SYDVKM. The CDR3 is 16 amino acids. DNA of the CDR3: TGTGCCAGCAGTTTATGGGACAGGGGGCCCCAAGAGACCCAGTACTTC. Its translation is CASSLWDRGPQETQYF. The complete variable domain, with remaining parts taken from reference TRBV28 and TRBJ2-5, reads DVKVTQSSRYLVKRTGEKVFLECVQDMDHENMFWYRQDPGLGLRLIYFSYDVKMKEKGDIPEGYSVSREKKERFSLILESASTNQTSMYLCASSLWDRGPQETQYFGPGTRLLVL.

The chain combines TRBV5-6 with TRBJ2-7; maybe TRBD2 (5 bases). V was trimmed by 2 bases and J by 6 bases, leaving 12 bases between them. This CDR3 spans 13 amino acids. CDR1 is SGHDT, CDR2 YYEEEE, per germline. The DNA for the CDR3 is TGTGCCAGCAGCTTTGGAGGCCCCGGCGAGCAGTACTTC. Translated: CASSFGGPGEQYF.

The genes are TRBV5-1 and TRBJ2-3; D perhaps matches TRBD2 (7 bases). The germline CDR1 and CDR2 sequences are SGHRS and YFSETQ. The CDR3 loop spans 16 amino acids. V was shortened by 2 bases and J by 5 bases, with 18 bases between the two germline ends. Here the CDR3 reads CASSFEGRGGGDTQYF. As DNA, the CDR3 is TGCGCCAGCAGCTTCGAGGGCAGGGGCGGGGGAGATACGCAGTATTTT.